Given below is one TCR beta chain in context. The sample belongs to a study of T cell responses to AZD1222 COVID-19 vaccine. Produced via immunoSEQ multiplex PCR; TCRdb's table is partial and in-frame only. The sample holds more than 150,000 clones, about 92% seen once. Sequencing used peripheral blood, obtained on day 0 of AZD1222 vaccination. This TCR came from an adult in good health.

The CDR3 DNA is TGTGCCCTTGGGACGGAGAGCTCCTACGAGCAGTACTTC. Translation: CALGTESSYEQYF. The chain employs TRBV7-9 and TRBJ2-7, with D possibly called TRBD1 or TRBD2 (5 bases each). V dropped 11 bases and J dropped 0 bases, with 14 bases sitting between them. CDR3 size: 13 residues. CDR1 is SEHNR, CDR2 FQNEAQ, per germline (reference sequence).